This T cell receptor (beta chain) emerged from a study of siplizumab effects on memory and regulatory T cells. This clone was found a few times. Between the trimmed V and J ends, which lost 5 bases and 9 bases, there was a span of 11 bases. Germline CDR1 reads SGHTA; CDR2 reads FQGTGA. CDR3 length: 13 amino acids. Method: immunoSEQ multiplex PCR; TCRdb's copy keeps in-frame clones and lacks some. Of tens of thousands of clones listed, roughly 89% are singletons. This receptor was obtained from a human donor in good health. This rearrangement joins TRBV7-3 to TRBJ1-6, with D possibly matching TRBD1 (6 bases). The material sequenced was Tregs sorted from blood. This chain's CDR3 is CASSPGVGSPLHF. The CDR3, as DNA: TGTGCCAGCAGCCCAGGGGTAGGTTCACCCCTCCACTTT.